The rows below give T cell receptor beta chains drawn from one sample of a study of regulatory T cells in long-lasting Graves disease. In TCRdb, the multiplex PCR reads were re-called with MiXCR into one record per CDR3 protein. The data contain under 250,000 distinct CDR3 sequences, roughly a fifth of them seen just once; the ten biggest clones take up approximately 15%. The specimen was peripheral blood mononuclear cells (PBMCs), collected at new diagnosis, from a patient treated with antithyroid drugs. The origin of the receptors is a female donor with Graves disease. The CDR3 runs from the conserved cysteine through the conserved F or W. D genes are given only for firm matches. Only part of the rows carry a size: once, few, many, or a class if the clone is expanded.

D gene	clone size	V gene	J gene	CDR3 protein	CDR3 DNA
TRBD1	.	TRBV5-1	TRBJ2-1	CASGERTGSEQFF	TGCGCCAGCGGCGAAAGGACAGGGAGTGAGCAGTTCTTC
.	many	TRBV20-1	TRBJ1-6	CSAQQGPRFSYNSPLHF	TGCAGTGCTCAACAGGGTCCCAGATTCTCCTATAATTCACCCCTCCACTTT
.	many	TRBV6-1	TRBJ2-7	CASSAQGIYEQYF	TGTGCCAGCAGTGCTCAGGGTATCTACGAGCAGTACTTC
.	many	TRBV27	TRBJ2-2	CASSESGTNTGELFF	TGTGCCAGCAGTGAATCAGGCACGAACACCGGGGAGCTGTTTTTT
.	many	TRBV12-3/TRBV12-4	TRBJ1-4	CASSHGSNEKLFF	TGTGCCAGCAGCCACGGGAGTAATGAAAAACTGTTTTTT
.	many	TRBV7-9	TRBJ2-1	CASSLVPGNEQFF	TGTGCCAGCAGCTTAGTCCCGGGAAACGAGCAGTTCTTC
TRBD2	many	TRBV20-1	TRBJ2-3	CSARGRVAGFQDTQYF	TGCAGTGCTAGAGGGAGGGTAGCGGGCTTCCAAGATACGCAGTATTTT
.	many	TRBV6-2/TRBV6-3	TRBJ2-7	CASRGTGTLQSDEQYF	TGTGCCAGCAGGGGAACCGGGACCCTACAATCCGACGAGCAGTACTTC
.	few	TRBV7-8	TRBJ2-5	CASRATRTHETQYF	TGTGCCAGCAGGGCAACGAGGACTCACGAGACCCAGTACTTC
.	.	TRBV20-1	TRBJ1-6	CSARDNPGEDNSPLHF	TGCAGTGCTAGAGATAATCCAGGGGAAGATAATTCACCCCTCCACTTT
TRBD1	.	TRBV20-1	TRBJ1-4	CSAKQGGNEKLFF	TGCAGTGCCAAACAGGGGGGGAATGAAAAACTGTTTTTT
TRBD2	.	TRBV10-1	TRBJ2-2	CASSEKGLAGGSNTGELFF	TGCGCCAGCAGTGAGAAGGGACTAGCGGGAGGTTCAAACACCGGGGAGCTGTTTTTT
.	.	TRBV12-3/TRBV12-4	TRBJ2-4	CASSPFFKAKNIQYF	TGTGCCAGCAGCCCCTTTTTCAAAGCCAAAAACATTCAGTACTTC
.	.	TRBV12-3/TRBV12-4	TRBJ1-6	CASNRGGSPLHF	TGTGCCAGCAATAGGGGAGGGTCACCCCTCCACTTT
TRBD1	.	TRBV7-2	TRBJ1-1	CASSPGQAGGTEAFF	TGTGCCAGCAGCCCGGGACAGGCCGGAGGTACTGAAGCTTTCTTT
TRBD1	.	TRBV6-1	TRBJ2-7	CASRRTGEDEQYF	TGTGCCAGCAGAAGGACAGGGGAGGACGAGCAGTACTTC
.	many	TRBV20-1	TRBJ2-3	CSARIQQDTQYF	TGCAGTGCTAGAATACAGCAAGATACGCAGTATTTT
TRBD1	many	TRBV7-2	TRBJ1-2	CASSFIGQGAQYGYTF	TGTGCCAGCAGCTTTATCGGGCAGGGGGCGCAGTATGGCTACACCTTC
.	many	TRBV6-2/TRBV6-3	TRBJ2-7	CASSYPDYEQYF	TGTGCCAGCAGTTACCCGGACTACGAGCAGTACTTC
.	many	TRBV30	TRBJ1-1	CAWSDGRLNTEAFF	TGTGCCTGGAGTGATGGCCGACTGAACACTGAAGCTTTCTTT
.	many	TRBV12-3/TRBV12-4	TRBJ1-2	CASSLGVRTNYGYTF	TGTGCCAGCAGTTTAGGGGTCAGAACTAACTATGGCTACACCTTC
.	once	TRBV20-1	TRBJ2-7	CSASEDREQYF	TGCAGTGCCTCAGAGGATCGGGAGCAGTACTTC
.	few	TRBV6-5	TRBJ2-3	CASSYPRGSADTQYF	TGTGCCAGCAGTTACCCTCGGGGAAGCGCAGATACGCAGTATTTT
.	many	TRBV20-1	TRBJ2-3	CSAMSLGGDNTDTQYF	TGCAGTGCTATGTCGCTGGGCGGGGACAACACAGATACGCAGTATTTT
TRBD2	.	TRBV3-1	TRBJ2-3	CANSQEGVAGGPDTQYF	TGTGCCAACAGCCAAGAGGGGGTAGCGGGAGGTCCAGATACGCAGTATTTT
.	many	TRBV2	TRBJ2-1	CASSVGLALRNEQFF	TGTGCCAGCAGCGTTGGGCTAGCGCTCAGAAATGAGCAGTTCTTC
TRBD1	.	TRBV10-3	TRBJ1-5	CAISERQGSDQPQHF	TGTGCCATCAGTGAGCGACAGGGGTCGGATCAGCCCCAGCATTTT
.	many	TRBV3-1	TRBJ2-1	CASSQAGSLRGEQFF	TGTGCCAGCAGCCAAGCAGGGTCCCTACGGGGTGAGCAGTTCTTC
.	few	TRBV18	TRBJ2-7	CASSPPSLYEQYF	TGTGCCAGCTCACCACCGTCGCTCTACGAGCAGTACTTC
TRBD1	many	TRBV5-1	TRBJ1-2	CASSLGDRVSNYGYTF	TGCGCCAGCAGCTTAGGGGACAGGGTGTCAAACTATGGCTACACCTTC
TRBD1	.	TRBV19	TRBJ2-7	CASRGTGASGEQYF	TGTGCCAGTAGGGGGACAGGGGCCTCGGGGGAGCAGTACTTC
TRBD2	few	TRBV6-2/TRBV6-3	TRBJ2-4	CASGYGAGGDIQYF	TGTGCCAGCGGTTACGGGGCGGGGGGGGACATTCAGTACTTC
.	many	TRBV20-1	TRBJ1-1	CSARANRANTEAFF	TGCAGTGCTAGGGCGAACCGGGCGAACACTGAAGCTTTCTTT
TRBD2	many	TRBV6-1	TRBJ2-5	CASSRGDPGGETQYF	TGTGCCAGCAGTCGGGGGGACCCGGGGGGAGAGACCCAGTACTTC
.	many	TRBV2	TRBJ2-6	CASKGRDSGANVLTF	TGTGCCAGCAAGGGACGGGACTCTGGGGCCAACGTCCTGACTTTC
.	many	TRBV20-1	TRBJ2-1	CSARAGNRENEQFF	TGCAGTGCTAGAGCAGGTAATCGTGAGAATGAGCAGTTCTTC
.	many	TRBV7-2	TRBJ1-6	CASSLVKAYNSPLHF	TGTGCCAGCAGCTTGGTGAAGGCCTATAATTCACCCCTCCACTTT
TRBD2	.	TRBV2	TRBJ2-3	CASYGLAGGGDTQYF	TGTGCCAGCTACGGCCTAGCGGGGGGCGGAGATACGCAGTATTTT
TRBD2	many	TRBV20-1	TRBJ2-1	CSAPILAGGSNEQFF	TGCAGTGCCCCGATACTAGCGGGGGGCTCGAATGAGCAGTTCTTC